This is a list of T cell receptor beta chains from one sample in a study of blood T cells in healthy people across ages. From the 5' RACE reads, TCRdb called clonotypes with MiXCR, one entry per CDR3 protein. The data hold around 620,000 distinct CDR3 sequences, with approximately 30% observed a single time. Sequencing was performed on blood. These receptors all stem from a woman aged 70-85 years in good health. Both conserved end residues are part of each CDR3. A D gene is named only where the DNA matches it firmly. Expanded clones are given a class, and other clones once, few, many or no size at all.

J gene: TRBJ1-1
V gene: TRBV5-1
D gene: -
clone size: -
CDR3 DNA: TGCGCCAGCACCTTCGGGGGGAACACTGAAGCTTTCTTT
CDR3 protein: CASTFGGNTEAFF

J gene: TRBJ2-1
V gene: TRBV4-3
D gene: -
clone size: -
CDR3 DNA: TGCGCCAGCAGCCAAGGGTCCCGGCATGAGCAGTTCTTC
CDR3 protein: CASSQGSRHEQFF

J gene: TRBJ1-6
V gene: TRBV4-1
D gene: -
clone size: few
CDR3 DNA: TGCGCCAGCAGCCAAGATGGGGGGGGTTCAGATAATTCACCCCTCCACTTT
CDR3 protein: CASSQDGGGSDNSPLHF

J gene: TRBJ2-5
V gene: TRBV5-1
D gene: TRBD2
clone size: -
CDR3 DNA: TGCGCCGGCAGCTTGCGGGGGGCCCAGTACTTC
CDR3 protein: CAGSLRGAQYF

J gene: TRBJ2-7
V gene: TRBV7-2
D gene: -
clone size: -
CDR3 DNA: TGTGCCAGCAGCCCGCCCCACTCGTCCTACGAGCAGTACTTC
CDR3 protein: CASSPPHSSYEQYF

J gene: TRBJ2-5
V gene: TRBV12-5
D gene: -
clone size: many
CDR3 DNA: TGTGCTAGTGGTTTAGGGGGGGGCTCAGAGACCCAGTACTTC
CDR3 protein: CASGLGGGSETQYF

J gene: TRBJ1-2
V gene: TRBV5-4
D gene: TRBD1
clone size: few
CDR3 DNA: TGTGCCAGCAGCTGGGGGGACAGGCACTATGGCTACACCTTC
CDR3 protein: CASSWGDRHYGYTF

J gene: TRBJ2-1
V gene: TRBV29-1
D gene: TRBD2
clone size: many
CDR3 DNA: TGCAGCGTTCAAGCTAGCGGACGCTACAATGAGCAGTTCTTC
CDR3 protein: CSVQASGRYNEQFF

J gene: TRBJ2-2
V gene: TRBV12-3/TRBV12-4
D gene: -
clone size: -
CDR3 DNA: TGTGCCAGCAGTTTACCCCCTAGAAGGACCGGGGAGCTGTTTTTT
CDR3 protein: CASSLPPRRTGELFF

J gene: TRBJ1-1
V gene: TRBV20-1
D gene: TRBD1
clone size: -
CDR3 DNA: TGCAGTGCGAGACAGGGGGCGAGGTTGAACACTGAAGCTTTCTTT
CDR3 protein: CSARQGARLNTEAFF

J gene: TRBJ2-5
V gene: TRBV20-1
D gene: TRBD2
clone size: -
CDR3 DNA: TGCAGTGCGCCGACTAGCGGGGGGGAAGGGACCCAGTACTTC
CDR3 protein: CSAPTSGGEGTQYF

J gene: TRBJ2-1
V gene: TRBV6-2/TRBV6-3
D gene: -
clone size: many
CDR3 DNA: TGTGCCAGCAGTTACCAGGGCCATAATTACAATGAGCAGTTCTTC
CDR3 protein: CASSYQGHNYNEQFF

J gene: TRBJ2-1
V gene: TRBV29-1
D gene: TRBD1
clone size: -
CDR3 DNA: TGCAGCGACAGACAGGGGAAAGGGAATGAGCAGTTCTTC
CDR3 protein: CSDRQGKGNEQFF

J gene: TRBJ2-5
V gene: TRBV7-9
D gene: -
clone size: -
CDR3 DNA: TGTGCCAGCAGCTTAATCGGGACACAAGATCAGCAGTACTTC
CDR3 protein: CASSLIGTQDQQYF